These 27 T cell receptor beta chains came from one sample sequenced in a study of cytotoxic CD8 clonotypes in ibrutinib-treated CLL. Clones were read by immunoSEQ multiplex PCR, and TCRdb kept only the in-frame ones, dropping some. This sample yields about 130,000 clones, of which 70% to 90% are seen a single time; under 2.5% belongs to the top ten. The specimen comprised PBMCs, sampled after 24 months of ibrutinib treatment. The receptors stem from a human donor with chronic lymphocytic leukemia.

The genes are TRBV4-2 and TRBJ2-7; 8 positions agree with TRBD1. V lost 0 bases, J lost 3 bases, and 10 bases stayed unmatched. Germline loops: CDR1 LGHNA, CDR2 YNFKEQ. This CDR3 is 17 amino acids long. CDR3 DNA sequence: TGTGCCAGCAGCCAAGATTTATTGGGACAGGTTAACTACGAGCAGTACTTC. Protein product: CASSQDLLGQVNYEQYF.

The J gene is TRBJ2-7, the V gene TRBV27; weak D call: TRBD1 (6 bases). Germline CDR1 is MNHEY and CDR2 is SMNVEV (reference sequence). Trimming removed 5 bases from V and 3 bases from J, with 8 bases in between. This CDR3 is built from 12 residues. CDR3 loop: CASSPQGYEQYF. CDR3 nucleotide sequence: TGTGCCAGCAGTCCACAGGGCTACGAGCAGTACTTC.

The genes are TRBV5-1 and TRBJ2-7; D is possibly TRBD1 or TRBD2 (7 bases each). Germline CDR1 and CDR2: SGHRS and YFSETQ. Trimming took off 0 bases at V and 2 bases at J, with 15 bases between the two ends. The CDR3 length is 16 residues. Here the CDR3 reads CASSLVAGGTTYEQYF. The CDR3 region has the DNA TGCGCCAGCAGCTTGGTGGCAGGGGGGACTACCTACGAGCAGTACTTC. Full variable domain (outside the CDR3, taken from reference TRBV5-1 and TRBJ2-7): KAGVTQTPRYLIKTRGQQVTLSCSPISGHRSVSWYQQTPGQGLQFLFEYFSETQRNKGNFPGRFSGRQFSNSRSEMNVSTLELGDSALYLCASSLVAGGTTYEQYFGPGTRLTVT.

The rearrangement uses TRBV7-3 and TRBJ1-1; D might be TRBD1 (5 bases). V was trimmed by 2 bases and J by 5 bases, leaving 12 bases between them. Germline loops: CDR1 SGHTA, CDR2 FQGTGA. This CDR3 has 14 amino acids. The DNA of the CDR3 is TGTGCCAGCAGCTTAGCCGGGGGAGGGACTGAAGCTTTCTTT. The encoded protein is CASSLAGGGTEAFF.

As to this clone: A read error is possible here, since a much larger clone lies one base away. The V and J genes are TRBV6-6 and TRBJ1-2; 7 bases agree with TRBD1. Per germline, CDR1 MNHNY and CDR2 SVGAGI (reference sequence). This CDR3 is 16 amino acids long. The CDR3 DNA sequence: TGTGCCAGCAGTCCAACTCTCCCGGGACAGAACTATGACTACACCTTC. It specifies CASSPTLPGQNYDYTF.

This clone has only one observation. The CDR3 loop is CASSPDKPGELFF. CDR3 nucleotide sequence: TGTGCCAGCAGTCCTGATAAACCCGGGGAGCTGTTTTTT. This chain links TRBV2 with TRBJ2-2; D is uncertain. The V end lost 5 bases, the J end lost 6 bases, and 10 bases lay between the germline ends. Germline V gene data show CDR1 as SNHLY and CDR2 as FYNNEI. This CDR3 is built from 13 residues.

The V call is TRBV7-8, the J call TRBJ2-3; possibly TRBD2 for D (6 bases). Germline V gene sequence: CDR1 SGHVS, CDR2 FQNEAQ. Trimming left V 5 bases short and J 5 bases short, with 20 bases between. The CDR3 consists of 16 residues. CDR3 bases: TGTGCCAGCAGCACCTGGAGGGAAGGGGCCAAAGATACGCAGTATTTT. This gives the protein CASSTWREGAKDTQYF.

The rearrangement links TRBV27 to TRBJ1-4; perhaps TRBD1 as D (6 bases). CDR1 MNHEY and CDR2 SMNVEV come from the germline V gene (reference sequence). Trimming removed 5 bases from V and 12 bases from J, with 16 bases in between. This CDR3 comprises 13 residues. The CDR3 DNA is TGTGCCAGCAGTCCAAGGGGCGGGGGGCAACTGTTTTTT. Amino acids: CASSPRGGGQLFF.

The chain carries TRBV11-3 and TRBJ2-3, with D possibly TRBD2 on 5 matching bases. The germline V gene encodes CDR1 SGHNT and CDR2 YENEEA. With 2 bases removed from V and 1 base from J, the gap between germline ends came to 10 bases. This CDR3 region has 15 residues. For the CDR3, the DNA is TGTGCCAGCAGCTTATCGGGTAGCGGCACAGATACGCAGTATTTT. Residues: CASSLSGSGTDTQYF.

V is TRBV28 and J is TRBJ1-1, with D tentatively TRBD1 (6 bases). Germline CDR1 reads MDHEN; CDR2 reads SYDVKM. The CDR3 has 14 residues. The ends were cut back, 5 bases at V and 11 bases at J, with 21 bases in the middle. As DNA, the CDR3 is TGTGCCAGCAGTCTTCGGGACACCTACCCGGGGGCTTTCTTT. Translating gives CASSLRDTYPGAFF.

The CDR3 DNA reads TGTGCAAGTCGCTTGAAAAAGGGGTCGAGTAGGGTGGACACTGAAGCTTTCTTT. Protein: CASRLKKGSSRVDTEAFF. The J gene is TRBJ1-1, the V gene TRBV12-2; the D call in the table, TRBD1, was not verified against the DNA. TRBV12-2 corresponds to a pseudogene. The CDR3 sequence is 18 residues long.

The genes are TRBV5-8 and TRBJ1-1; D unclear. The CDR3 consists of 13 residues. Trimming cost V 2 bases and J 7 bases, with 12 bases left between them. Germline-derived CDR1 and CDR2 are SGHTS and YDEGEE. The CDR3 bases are TGTGCCAGCAGCTTCCGCACAGTAGTTGAAGCTTTCTTT. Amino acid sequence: CASSFRTVVEAFF. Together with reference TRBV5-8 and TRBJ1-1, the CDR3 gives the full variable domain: EAGVTQSPTHLIKTRGQQATLRCSPISGHTSVYWYQQALGLGLQFLLWYDEGEERNRGNFPPRFSGRQFPNYSSELNVNALELEDSALYLCASSFRTVVEAFFGQGTRLTVV.

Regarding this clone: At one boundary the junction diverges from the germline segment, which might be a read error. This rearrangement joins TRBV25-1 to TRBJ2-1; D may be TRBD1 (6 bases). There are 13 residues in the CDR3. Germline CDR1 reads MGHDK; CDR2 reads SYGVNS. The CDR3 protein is CASRGIPGQTQLF. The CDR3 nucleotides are TGTGCCAGCAGGGGGATCCCAGGACAGACGCAGCTCTTC. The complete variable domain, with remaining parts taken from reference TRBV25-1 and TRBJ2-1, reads EADIYQTPRYLVIGTGKKITLECSQTMGHDKMYWYQQDPGMELHLIHYSYGVNSTEKGDLSSESTVSRIRTEHFPLTLESARPSHTSQYLCASRGIPGQTQLFGPGTRLTVL.

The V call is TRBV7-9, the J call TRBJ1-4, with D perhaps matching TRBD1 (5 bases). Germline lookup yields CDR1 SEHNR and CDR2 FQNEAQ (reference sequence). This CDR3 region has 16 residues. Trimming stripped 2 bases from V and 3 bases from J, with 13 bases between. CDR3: CASSLSIGGANEKLFF. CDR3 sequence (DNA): TGTGCCAGCAGCTTAAGTATCGGGGGAGCTAATGAAAAACTGTTTTTT.

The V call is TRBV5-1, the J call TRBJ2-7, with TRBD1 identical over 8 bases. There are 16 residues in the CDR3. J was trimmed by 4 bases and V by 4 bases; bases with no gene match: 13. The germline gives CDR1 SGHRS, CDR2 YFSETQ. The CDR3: CASSPGDRSILYEQYF. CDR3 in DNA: TGCGCCAGCAGCCCCGGGGACAGGAGCATACTGTACGAGCAGTACTTC.

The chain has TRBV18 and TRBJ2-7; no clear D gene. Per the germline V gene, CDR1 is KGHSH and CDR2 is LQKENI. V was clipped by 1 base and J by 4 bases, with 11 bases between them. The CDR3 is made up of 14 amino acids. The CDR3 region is CASSPRPSFYEQYF. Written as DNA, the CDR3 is TGTGCCAGCTCACCACGGCCTTCCTTTTACGAGCAGTACTTC.

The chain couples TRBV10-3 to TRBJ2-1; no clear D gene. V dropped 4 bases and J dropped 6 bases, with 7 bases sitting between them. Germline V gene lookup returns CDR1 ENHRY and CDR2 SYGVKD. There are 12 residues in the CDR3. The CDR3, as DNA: TGTGCCATCAGTGGGACCGGCAATGAGCAGTTCTTC. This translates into CAISGTGNEQFF.

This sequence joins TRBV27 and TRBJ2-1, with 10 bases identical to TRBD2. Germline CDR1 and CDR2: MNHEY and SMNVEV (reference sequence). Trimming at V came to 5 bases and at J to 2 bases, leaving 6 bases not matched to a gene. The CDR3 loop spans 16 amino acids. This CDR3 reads CASSPKAGGAYNEQFF. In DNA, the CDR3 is TGTGCCAGCAGTCCCAAAGCGGGAGGGGCCTACAATGAGCAGTTCTTC.

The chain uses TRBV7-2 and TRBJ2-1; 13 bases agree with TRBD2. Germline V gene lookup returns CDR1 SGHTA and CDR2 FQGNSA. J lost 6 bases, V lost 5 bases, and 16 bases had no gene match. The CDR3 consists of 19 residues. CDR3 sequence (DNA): TGTGCCAGCAGCCAGAGGACGGCCTTACTAGCGGGAGGGCGCAATGAGCAGTTCTTC. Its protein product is CASSQRTALLAGGRNEQFF.

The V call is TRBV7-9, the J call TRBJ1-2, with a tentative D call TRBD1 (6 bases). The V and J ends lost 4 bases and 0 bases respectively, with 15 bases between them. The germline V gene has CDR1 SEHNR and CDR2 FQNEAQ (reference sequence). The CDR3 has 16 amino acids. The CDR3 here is CASSYPRGRPNYGYTF. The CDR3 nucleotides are TGTGCCAGCAGCTACCCACGGGGGCGACCTAACTATGGCTACACCTTC.

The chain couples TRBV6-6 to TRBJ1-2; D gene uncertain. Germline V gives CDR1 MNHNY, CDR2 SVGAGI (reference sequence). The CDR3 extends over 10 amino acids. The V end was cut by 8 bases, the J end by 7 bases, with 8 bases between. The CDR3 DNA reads TGTGCCAGCTATAGAGGTGGCTACACCTTC. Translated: CASYRGGYTF.

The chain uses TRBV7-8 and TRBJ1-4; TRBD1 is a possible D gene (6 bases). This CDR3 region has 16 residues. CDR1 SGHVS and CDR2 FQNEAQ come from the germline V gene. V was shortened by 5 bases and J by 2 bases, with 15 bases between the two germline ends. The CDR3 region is CASSLRNGQTNEKLFF. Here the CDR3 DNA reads TGTGCCAGCAGCCTTAGGAATGGACAGACTAATGAAAAACTGTTTTTT.

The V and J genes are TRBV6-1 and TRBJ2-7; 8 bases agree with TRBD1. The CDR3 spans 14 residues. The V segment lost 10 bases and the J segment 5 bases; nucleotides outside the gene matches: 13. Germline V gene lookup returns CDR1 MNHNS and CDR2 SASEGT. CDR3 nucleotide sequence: TGTGCCACCCTTGGACAGGGCGGTAAAGACGAGCAGTACTTC. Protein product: CATLGQGGKDEQYF.

In DNA form, the CDR3 reads TGTGCCAGCAGCTTAGTTGGCAGCACCATATATTTT. Amino acids: CASSLVGSTIYF. The rearrangement links TRBV11-2 to TRBJ1-3; D gene ambiguous. CDR3 length: 12 residues. Germline loops: CDR1 SGHAT, CDR2 FQNNGV. V was clipped by 1 base and J by 9 bases, with 7 bases between them.

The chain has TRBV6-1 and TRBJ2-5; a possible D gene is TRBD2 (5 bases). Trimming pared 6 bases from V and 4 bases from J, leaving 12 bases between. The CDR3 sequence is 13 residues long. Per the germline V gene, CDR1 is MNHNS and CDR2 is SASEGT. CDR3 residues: CASSGGPAETQYF. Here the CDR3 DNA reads TGTGCCAGCAGCGGCGGGCCTGCAGAGACCCAGTACTTC.

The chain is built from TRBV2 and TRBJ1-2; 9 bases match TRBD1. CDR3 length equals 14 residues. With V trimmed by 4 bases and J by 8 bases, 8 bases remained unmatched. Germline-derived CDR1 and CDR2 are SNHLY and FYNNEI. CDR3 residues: CASSGDRGSRGYTF. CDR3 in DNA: TGTGCCAGCAGTGGAGACAGGGGGAGTAGGGGCTACACCTTC.

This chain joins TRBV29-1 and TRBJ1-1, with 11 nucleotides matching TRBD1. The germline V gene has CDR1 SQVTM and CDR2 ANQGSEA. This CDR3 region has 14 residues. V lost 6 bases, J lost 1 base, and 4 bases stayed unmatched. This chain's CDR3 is CSVDRGQANTEAFF. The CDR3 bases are TGCAGCGTGGACAGGGGGCAAGCGAACACTGAAGCTTTCTTT.